Following are 25 T cell receptor beta chains from one sample sequenced in a study of blood T cell repertoires in COVID-19. Method: immunoSEQ multiplex PCR; TCRdb's copy keeps in-frame clones and lacks some. The repertoire holds about 130,000 clones, around 88% seen once, with approximately 10% in the top ten. The specimen was peripheral blood. The origin of the receptors is a man aged 45 to 65 with acute or convalescent COVID-19.

V and J are TRBV4-1 and TRBJ1-3; no clear D gene. The CDR3 totals 17 residues. Germline CDR1 MGHRA, CDR2 YSYEKL. The germline V and J ends were trimmed by 0 bases and 0 bases, with 12 bases remaining between them. DNA for the CDR3: TGCGCCAGCAGCCAAGATACCTACTCTAGCTCTGGAAACACCATATATTTT. Protein: CASSQDTYSSSGNTIYF.

This clone was detected only once. The chain couples TRBV20-1 to TRBJ2-1, with 8 bases matching TRBD2. V dropped 3 bases and J dropped 3; count of bases not matched to a gene: 4. Germline-derived CDR1 and CDR2 are DFQATT and SNEGSKA (reference sequence). The CDR3 is 14 residues long. CDR3 nucleotide sequence: TGCAGTGCTAGTTCCGCGGGAGGCTACAATGAGCAGTTCTTC. Translation: CSASSAGGYNEQFF.

The chain employs TRBV6-7 and TRBJ1-5; D possibly corresponds to TRBD1 (6 bases). TRBV6-7 is given ORF status, its function remaining uncertain. V lost 10 bases and J lost 6, with 16 bases in between. The CDR3 is made up of 13 amino acids. In DNA, the CDR3 is TGTGCCAAAAACAGGGATCGTATTCAGCCCCAGCATTTT. Its translation is CAKNRDRIQPQHF.

The chain couples TRBV5-6 to TRBJ2-1; D remains unclear. Germline V gene lookup returns CDR1 SGHDT and CDR2 YYEEEE. Trimming pared 0 bases from V and 1 base from J, leaving 8 bases between. This CDR3 has 15 residues. DNA for the CDR3: TGTGCCAGCAGCTTGGCTCAGACTTCCTACAATGAGCAGTTCTTC. Residues: CASSLAQTSYNEQFF.

This clone has a single count. The V gene is TRBV28, the J gene TRBJ2-2; 10 positions agree with TRBD2. The trim removed 7 bases at V and 9 bases at J, leaving 14 bases unmatched. The CDR3 consists of 16 residues. Germline loops: CDR1 MDHEN, CDR2 SYDVKM. In DNA, the CDR3 is TGTGCCAGCAACCCCGGGGCTAGCGGGAGACGGCGGGAGCTGTTTTTT. Amino acid sequence: CASNPGASGRRRELFF.

The V and J genes are TRBV7-2 and TRBJ1-2; D perhaps matches TRBD1 (6 bases). V lost 1 base and J 1 base, leaving 10 bases between the germline ends. The CDR3 loop spans 15 amino acids. Per the germline V gene, CDR1 is SGHTA and CDR2 is FQGNSA. DNA of the CDR3: TGTGCCAGCAGCTTAGGGACAGTCCTTAACTATGGCTACACCTTC. Translating it yields CASSLGTVLNYGYTF.

The chain uses TRBV10-3 and TRBJ1-5; D gene unclear. Trimming shortened V by 0 bases and J by 6 bases, and 12 bases separated the two germline ends. The CDR3 spans 15 residues. The germline V gene has CDR1 ENHRY and CDR2 SYGVKD. In DNA, the CDR3 is TGTGCCATCAGTGAGTCAAGTTTCCGCGGTCAGCCCCAGCATTTT. Translation: CAISESSFRGQPQHF.

This clone was picked up a small number of times. The rearrangement joins TRBV28 to TRBJ2-7; TRBD2 aligns across 8 bases. The CDR3 contains 18 residues. Germline lookup yields CDR1 MDHEN and CDR2 SYDVKM. V shed 1 base, J shed 4 bases, and the junction held 15 bases outside the gene matches. CDR3 residues: CASSLYLRLSGSSYEQYF. CDR3 DNA: TGTGCCAGCAGTTTATACCTCCGTTTAAGCGGGAGTTCATACGAGCAGTACTTC.

The chain recombines TRBV13 with TRBJ2-3; 8 bases are a match to TRBD2. Germline lookup yields CDR1 PRHDT and CDR2 FYEKMQ (reference sequence). This CDR3 is built from 16 residues. V was clipped by 5 bases and J by 5 bases; unmatched bases: 12. CDR3 protein: CASSPPPGGGRDTQYF. The CDR3 DNA sequence: TGTGCCAGCAGCCCTCCCCCTGGCGGGGGGAGAGATACGCAGTATTTT.

This chain links TRBV9 with TRBJ2-1; 9 bases match TRBD2. Germline loops: CDR1 SGDLS, CDR2 YYNGEE. CDR3 length: 12 residues. With 5 bases clipped from V and 10 bases from J, the junction kept 4 bases outside the gene matches. CDR3 loop: CASRREGPEQFF. As DNA, the CDR3 is TGTGCCAGCAGGCGGGAGGGCCCCGAGCAGTTCTTC.

CDR3 loop: CASSQRTGGSYNEQFF. In DNA form, the CDR3 reads TGTGCCAGCAGCCAGCGCACGGGAGGGAGCTACAATGAGCAGTTCTTC. J is TRBJ2-1 and V is TRBV4-2; 8 bases align to TRBD2. CDR3 length equals 16 residues. Trimming took 3 bases from V and 3 from J; bases not matched to a gene: 7. The V gene's germline CDR1 is LGHNA and CDR2 YNFKEQ.

The rearrangement uses TRBV4-1 and TRBJ2-3, with 8 bases fitting TRBD2. This CDR3 has 15 residues. The germline CDR1 and CDR2 sequences are MGHRA and YSYEKL. The junction had 4 bases not matched to a gene; V was cut back by 3 bases and J by 2 bases. The CDR3 protein is CASSQGLGATDTQYF. The CDR3 nucleotides are TGCGCCAGCAGCCAGGGACTAGGAGCCACAGATACGCAGTATTTT.

The V call is TRBV7-2, the J call TRBJ1-5, with D unclear. This CDR3 is 16 amino acids long. Germline V gives CDR1 SGHTA, CDR2 FQGNSA. V was cut by 5 bases and J by 8 bases, with 22 bases left in between. The CDR3 region is CASSKQPGRGLEPQHF. CDR3 nucleotides: TGTGCCAGCAGCAAACAACCTGGGAGAGGTCTTGAGCCCCAGCATTTT.

This clone was detected once. CDR3 sequence: CASTPGVREVGETQYF. The CDR3 DNA sequence: TGTGCCAGTACCCCGGGGGTGCGGGAGGTCGGAGAGACCCAGTACTTC. The chain has TRBV19 and TRBJ2-5; TRBD2 aligns across 8 bases. Trimming removed 7 bases from V and 4 bases from J; junction bases left unmatched: 14. Germline assignment: CDR1 LNHDA and CDR2 SQIVND (reference sequence). The CDR3 runs 16 residues.

The V call is TRBV11-1, the J call TRBJ1-2; 7 bases map to TRBD1. Germline V gene data show CDR1 as SGHAT and CDR2 as FQDESV (reference sequence). The trim removed 2 bases at V and 6 bases at J, leaving 3 bases unmatched. The CDR3 is made up of 13 amino acids. The CDR3 DNA sequence: TGTGCCAGCAGCTTATCCCAGGGGGATGGCTACACCTTC. As protein: CASSLSQGDGYTF.

The chain uses TRBV12-3 or TRBV12-4 and TRBJ1-6; no definite D call. The CDR3 covers 13 residues. Trimming took 3 bases from V and 8 from J, leaving 8 bases between them. The CDR3 bases are TGTGCCAGCAGTTTTTTTTTATATTCACCCCTCCACTTT. Translating it yields CASSFFLYSPLHF.

The chain links TRBV27 to TRBJ2-1; 11 bases are a match to TRBD2. Germline assignment: CDR1 MNHEY and CDR2 SMNVEV (reference sequence). The CDR3 has 19 residues. V lost 3 bases and J lost 4; bases outside the gene matches: 14. The CDR3 loop reads CASSFLPREIAGGYNEQFF. The CDR3 nucleotides read TGTGCCAGCAGTTTCCTACCCAGGGAGATAGCGGGAGGGTACAATGAGCAGTTCTTC.

This chain links TRBV20-1 with TRBJ2-2, with 10 nucleotides matching TRBD2. The germline CDR1 and CDR2 sequences are DFQATT and SNEGSKA (reference sequence). The CDR3 is 16 residues long. V gave up 3 bases and J gave up 2 bases; unmatched junction bases: 6. The CDR3 spells CSASQAGGLNTGELFF. DNA of the CDR3: TGCAGTGCTAGTCAAGCGGGGGGGCTTAACACCGGGGAGCTGTTTTTT.

This chain links TRBV27 with TRBJ1-2; D is perhaps TRBD1 (5 bases). Germline loops: CDR1 MNHEY, CDR2 SMNVEV (reference sequence). The CDR3 runs 14 residues. The V end lost 6 bases, the J end lost 8 bases, and 19 bases lay between the germline ends. The CDR3 spells CASSPQGHGTGYTF. The CDR3 DNA sequence: TGTGCCAGCAGCCCGCAGGGTCACGGTACGGGCTACACCTTC.

V usage is TRBV7-8 and J usage is TRBJ1-2; 7 nucleotides match TRBD1. Germline V gene lookup returns CDR1 SGHVS and CDR2 FQNEAQ. V lost 4 bases and J lost 5; bases outside the gene matches: 1. The CDR3 is 12 amino acids. The CDR3 sequence: CASSSTGYGYTF. CDR3 bases: TGTGCCAGCAGCTCGACAGGGTATGGCTACACCTTC.

CDR3 in amino acids: CASSPRGFSGNTIYF. The DNA for the CDR3 is TGTGCCAGCAGCCCCCGGGGATTCTCTGGAAACACCATATATTTT. The chain employs TRBV27 and TRBJ1-3; D gene uncertain. V shed 6 bases and J shed 0 bases, with 12 bases lying between them. The CDR3 spans 15 residues. Germline CDR1 and CDR2: MNHEY and SMNVEV (reference sequence).

Only one count was recorded for this clone. The chain links TRBV30 to TRBJ2-1, with D perhaps matching TRBD1 (6 bases). The germline V gene has CDR1 GTSNPN and CDR2 SVGIG (reference sequence). This CDR3 is built from 12 residues. V shed 5 bases and J shed 6 bases, with 11 bases lying between them. CDR3 region: CAWDKGVNEQFF. CDR3 DNA sequence: TGTGCCTGGGATAAGGGGGTCAATGAGCAGTTCTTC.

This sequence joins TRBV7-2 and TRBJ2-1; D is ambiguous. CDR1 is SGHTA, CDR2 FQGNSA, per germline. Between the trimmed V and J ends, which lost 5 bases and 0 bases, there was a span of 14 bases. The CDR3 is 16 residues long. The CDR3 loop is CASSPELSSSYNEQFF. CDR3 sequence (DNA): TGTGCCAGCAGCCCAGAGTTATCTAGCTCCTACAATGAGCAGTTCTTC.

The chain combines TRBV15 with TRBJ1-5; 9 nucleotides align to TRBD1. Per germline, CDR1 LNHNV and CDR2 YYDKDF (reference sequence). This CDR3 spans 15 amino acids. V was clipped by 1 base and J by 4 bases; unmatched bases: 2. The DNA of the CDR3 is TGTGCCACCAGCAGAGTGACAGGGGGAAATCAGCCCCAGCATTTT. Protein product: CATSRVTGGNQPQHF.

Details on this clone: Other DNA sequences in this sample translate to the same CDR3. The chain joins TRBV11-2 to TRBJ1-1; the D gene is possibly TRBD1 (5 bases). Germline V gene data show CDR1 as SGHAT and CDR2 as FQNNGV. The CDR3 length is 13 residues. Trimming pared 4 bases from V and 1 base from J, leaving 7 bases between. The chain's CDR3 is CASSSDRNTEAFF. CDR3 nucleotide sequence: TGTGCCAGCAGCTCCGACAGGAACACTGAAGCTTTCTTT. The full variable domain, its missing parts supplied by reference TRBV11-2 and TRBJ1-1, is EAGVAQSPRYKIIEKRQSVAFWCNPISGHATLYWYQQILGQGPKLLIQFQNNGVVDDSQLPKDRFSAERLKGVDSTLKIQPAKLEDSAVYLCASSSDRNTEAFFGQGTRLTVV.